These T cell receptor beta chains were read from a single sample in a study of cytomegalovirus exposure and HLA in healthy donors. The repertoire was sequenced with immunoSEQ multiplex PCR; TCRdb's copy has only in-frame clones and lacks some. The sample has approximately 140,000 clones; 70% to 80% are singletons. Sequenced material: PBMCs. These TCRs come from an older woman in good health and CMV-seropositive. Both conserved end residues are part of each CDR3. D genes are given only for firm matches.

TRBV11-1	TRBJ1-6	TRBD1	CASTLSTGYNSPLHF
TRBV9	TRBJ1-1	NA	CASSVGGEMRSEAFF
TRBV6-1	TRBJ2-1	NA	CASSEVWILGSNEQFF
TRBV28	NA	NA	CASSLNRDLGELFF
TRBV7-8	TRBJ1-6	NA	CASSLYVAGPANSPLHF
TRBV6-5	TRBJ1-2	TRBD1	CASSYQQGAGYGYTF
TRBV19	TRBJ1-2	TRBD1	CASRSGQAQPDGYTF
TRBV6-6	TRBJ2-3	TRBD1	CASIDRESLTDTQYF
TRBV5-1	TRBJ1-1	TRBD1	CASSHTGQGVTEAFF
TRBV11-2	TRBJ2-1	NA	CASSSGTSGSSYNEQFF
TRBV5-4	TRBJ2-2	NA	CASSLVGQGTGELFF
TRBV6-1	TRBJ2-5	TRBD2	CAITSGGSGETQYF
TRBV18	TRBJ1-1	NA	CASSPQRSRTTEAFF
TRBV7-2	TRBJ1-1	TRBD1	CASSFTGTGEKAFF
TRBV6-1	TRBJ1-2	NA	CARGGDGYTF
TRBV5-1	TRBJ1-4	TRBD1	CASSWTGTSEKLFF
TRBV10-3	TRBJ2-3	NA	CAISETVSTDTQYF
TRBV5-1	TRBJ2-7	NA	CASSLARSYEQYF
TRBV7-8	TRBJ1-1	NA	CASSLGLAGRAFF
TRBV5-4	TRBJ2-7	TRBD1	CASSWGQGPTSQYF
TRBV5-1	TRBJ2-7	TRBD1	CASSPGTGDYEQYF
TRBV5-1	TRBJ2-5	TRBD2	CASSLGLAGSGETQYF
TRBV11-3	TRBJ2-3	TRBD2	CASSPGLAGGSDTQYF
TRBV5-1	TRBJ1-4	TRBD1	CASSPGQGVTNEKLFF
TRBV9	TRBJ1-2	NA	CASSVVEGLLAGANYGYTF
TRBV6-1	TRBJ2-5	TRBD1	CASSEETGGVGETQYF
TRBV6-5	TRBJ2-7	TRBD1	CASRRGQLYEQYF
TRBV5-8	TRBJ1-5	TRBD1	CASSFGQDGNQPQHF
TRBV11-2	TRBJ2-3	TRBD2	CASNHDSGGEDTQYF
TRBV7-6	TRBJ1-4	TRBD1	CASSEGQGLNEKLFF
TRBV5-1	TRBJ1-1	TRBD1	CASRTGGTEAFF
TRBV6-1	TRBJ1-1	NA	CASSWGVNTEAFF
TRBV6-1	TRBJ2-3	NA	CASSEAQLNGITQYF
TRBV10-1	TRBJ1-1	TRBD1	CASSEYGGQANTEAFF
TRBV5-4	TRBJ1-6	NA	CASSPWQAYNSPLHF
TRBV10-1	TRBJ2-3	NA	CASSESFLTDTQYF
TRBV27	TRBJ2-1	TRBD1	CASSLGQGVYNEQFF
TRBV10-3	TRBJ1-2	NA	CAISEPTTTGFHGYTF
TRBV5-1	TRBJ1-1	TRBD1	CASSTGTGGAVTEAFF
TRBV9	TRBJ2-7	TRBD1	CASSVVGTASYEQYF
TRBV2	TRBJ1-5	NA	CASHRDYNQPQHF
TRBV28	TRBJ2-7	NA	CASSLTRYEQYF
TRBV2	TRBJ2-5	TRBD2	CASSPGTSSRTQYF
TRBV6-6	TRBJ1-5	NA	CASRGPGGQPQHF
TRBV27	TRBJ2-1	TRBD2	CASSLFPGTSGGALANEQFF
TRBV7-9	TRBJ2-7	TRBD1	CASSLRQGTFEQYF
TRBV19	TRBJ1-5	NA	CASSAGTGRYQPQHF
TRBV6-1	TRBJ2-1	TRBD1	CASRLTGAKQFF
TRBV7-2	TRBJ2-7	NA	CASSFYGGEQYF
TRBV5-1	TRBJ2-2	TRBD1	CASSPGGQGSGELFF
TRBV19	TRBJ1-1	NA	CASSGGRNTEAFF
TRBV7-2	TRBJ2-1	NA	CASGERHEQFF
TRBV27	TRBJ1-1	TRBD1	CASSLSGNRGTEAFF